This TCR beta chain was sequenced for a study of shared clonotypes between healthy human individuals. Findings of the study overall: Donors were few, which limited the genetic and exposure-history diversity represented. In contrast to clonotypes shared by all four donors, non-shared clonotypes had lower generation probabilities.

Using immunoSEQ multiplex PCR, the repertoire was profiled, and TCRdb retains in-frame clones only, with some absent. The sample includes some 580,000 clones, 97% of them seen just once. A note on this clone: Antigen: not known.

Everyone who donated was a Caucasian adult who lived in Nashville, Tennessee. Sequenced sample: naive CD4+ T cells sorted from blood. Subset described: CD45RA+ positively selected. This receptor was obtained from a woman aged 25 to 39 in good health.

In nucleotides, the CDR3 is TGTGCCAGCAGCGCTCTTGGCGCCTCTAGCACAGATACGCAGTATTTT. Its protein is CASSALGASSTDTQYF. The chain recombines TRBV5-6 with TRBJ2-3, with D unclear. CDR1 is SGHDT and CDR2 is YYEEEE in the germline V gene. V lost 4 bases and J 0 bases, leaving 15 bases between the germline ends. The CDR3 extends over 16 amino acids.